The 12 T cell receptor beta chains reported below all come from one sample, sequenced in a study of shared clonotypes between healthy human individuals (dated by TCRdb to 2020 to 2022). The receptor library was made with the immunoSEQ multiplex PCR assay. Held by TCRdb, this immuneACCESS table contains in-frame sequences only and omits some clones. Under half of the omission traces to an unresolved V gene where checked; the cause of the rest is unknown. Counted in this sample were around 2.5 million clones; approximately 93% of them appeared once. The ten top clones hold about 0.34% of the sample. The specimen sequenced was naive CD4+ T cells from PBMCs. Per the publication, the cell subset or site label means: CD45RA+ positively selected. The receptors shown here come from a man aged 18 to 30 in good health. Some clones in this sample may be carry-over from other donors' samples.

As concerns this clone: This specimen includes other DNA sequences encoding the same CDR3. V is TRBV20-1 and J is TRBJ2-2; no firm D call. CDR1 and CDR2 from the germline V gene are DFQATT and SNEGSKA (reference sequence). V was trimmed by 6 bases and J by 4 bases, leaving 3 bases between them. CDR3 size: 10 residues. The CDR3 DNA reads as TGCAGTGCACTCACCGGGGAGCTGTTTTTT. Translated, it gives CSALTGELFF.

The CDR3 DNA is TGTGCCAGCCGACGACTAGCGGGAGAGGATCGGCAGTTCTTC. Protein sequence: CASRRLAGEDRQFF. The chain is built from TRBV9 and TRBJ2-1, with 12 bases aligning to TRBD2. Losses at the gene ends were 7 bases for V and 12 bases for J; bases not matched to a gene: 11. The CDR3 is 14 amino acids. From germline, CDR1 is SGDLS and CDR2 YYNGEE. Full variable domain (rest looked up from reference TRBV9 and TRBJ2-1): DSGVTQTPKHLITATGQRVTLRCSPRSGDLSVYWYQQSLDQGLQFLIQYYNGEERAKGNILERFSAQQFPDLHSELNLSSLELGDSALYFCASRRLAGEDRQFFGPGTRLTVL.

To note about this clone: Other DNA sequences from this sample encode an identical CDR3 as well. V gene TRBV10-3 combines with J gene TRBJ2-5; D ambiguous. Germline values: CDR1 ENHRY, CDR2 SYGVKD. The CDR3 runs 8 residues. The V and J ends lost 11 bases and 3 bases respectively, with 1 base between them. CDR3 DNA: TGTGCCGAAGAGACCCAGTACTTC. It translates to CAEETQYF.

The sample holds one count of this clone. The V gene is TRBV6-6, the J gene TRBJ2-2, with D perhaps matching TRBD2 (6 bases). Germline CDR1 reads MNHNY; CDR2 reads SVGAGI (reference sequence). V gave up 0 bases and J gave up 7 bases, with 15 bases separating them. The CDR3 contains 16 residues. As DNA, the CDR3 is TGTGCCAGCAGTTACTCTCGGCGGTTGGGGGGCGGGGAGCTGTTTTTT. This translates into CASSYSRRLGGGELFF.

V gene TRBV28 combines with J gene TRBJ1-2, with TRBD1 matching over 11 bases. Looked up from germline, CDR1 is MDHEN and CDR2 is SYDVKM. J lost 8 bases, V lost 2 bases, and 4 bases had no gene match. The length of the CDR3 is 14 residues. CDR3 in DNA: TGTGCCAGCAGTTTAGGACAGGGGGCGAGGGGCTACACCTTC. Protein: CASSLGQGARGYTF.

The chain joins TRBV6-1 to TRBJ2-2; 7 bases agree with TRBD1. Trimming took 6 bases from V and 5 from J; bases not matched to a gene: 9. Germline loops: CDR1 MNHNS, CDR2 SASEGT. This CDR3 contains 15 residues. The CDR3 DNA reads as TGTGCCAGCAGCCAGGACAGGAAGAGGACCGGGGAGCTGTTTTTT. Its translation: CASSQDRKRTGELFF.

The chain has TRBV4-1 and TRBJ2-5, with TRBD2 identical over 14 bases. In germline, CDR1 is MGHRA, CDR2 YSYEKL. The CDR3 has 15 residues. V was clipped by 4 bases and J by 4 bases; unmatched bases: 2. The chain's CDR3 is CASSRGTSGRETQYF. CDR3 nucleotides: TGCGCCAGCAGCCGGGGGACTAGCGGGAGAGAGACCCAGTACTTC.

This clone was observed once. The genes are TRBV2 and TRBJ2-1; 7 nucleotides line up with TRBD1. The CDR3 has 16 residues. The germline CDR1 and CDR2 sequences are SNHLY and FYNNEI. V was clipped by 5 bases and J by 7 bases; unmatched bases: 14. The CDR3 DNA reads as TGTGCCAGCAGTCGGACCGGACAGGACAGTAGGAATGAGCAGTTCTTC. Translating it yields CASSRTGQDSRNEQFF.

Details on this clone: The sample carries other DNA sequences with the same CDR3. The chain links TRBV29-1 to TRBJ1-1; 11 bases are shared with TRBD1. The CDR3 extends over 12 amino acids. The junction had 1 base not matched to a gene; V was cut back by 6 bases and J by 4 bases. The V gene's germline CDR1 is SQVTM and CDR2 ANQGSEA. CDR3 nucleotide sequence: TGCAGCGTCGGGACAGGGGGCACTGAAGCTTTCTTT. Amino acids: CSVGTGGTEAFF. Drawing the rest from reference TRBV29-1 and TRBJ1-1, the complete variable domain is SAVISQKPSRDICQRGTSLTIQCQVDSQVTMMFWYRQQPGQSLTLIATANQGSEATYESGFVIDKFPISRPNLTFSTLTVSNMSPEDSSIYLCSVGTGGTEAFFGQGTRLTVV.

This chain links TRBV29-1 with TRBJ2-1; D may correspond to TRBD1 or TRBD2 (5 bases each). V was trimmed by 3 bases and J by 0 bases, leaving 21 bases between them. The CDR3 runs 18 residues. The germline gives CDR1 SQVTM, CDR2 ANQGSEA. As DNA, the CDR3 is TGCAGCGTTGAGAATCCGACGAGGGGCCTTCTCTCCTACAATGAGCAGTTCTTC. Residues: CSVENPTRGLLSYNEQFF.

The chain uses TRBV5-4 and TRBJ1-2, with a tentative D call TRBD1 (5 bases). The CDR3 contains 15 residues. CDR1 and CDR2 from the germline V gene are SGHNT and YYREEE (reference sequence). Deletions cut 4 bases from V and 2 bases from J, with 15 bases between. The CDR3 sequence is CASSGDRRGNYGYTF. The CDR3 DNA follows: TGTGCCAGCAGCGGGGACCGCAGAGGAAACTATGGCTACACCTTC. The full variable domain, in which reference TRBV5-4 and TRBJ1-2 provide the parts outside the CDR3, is ETGVTQSPTHLIKTRGQQVTLRCSSQSGHNTVSWYQQALGQGPQFIFQYYREEENGRGNFPPRFSGLQFPNYSSELNVNALELDDSALYLCASSGDRRGNYGYTFGSGTRLTVV.

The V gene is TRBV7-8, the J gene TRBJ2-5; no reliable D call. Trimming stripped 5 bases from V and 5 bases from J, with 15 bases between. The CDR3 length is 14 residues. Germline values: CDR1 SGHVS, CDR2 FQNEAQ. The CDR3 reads CASSTRPYGETQYF. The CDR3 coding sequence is TGTGCCAGCAGCACGCGACCTTACGGGGAGACCCAGTACTTC.